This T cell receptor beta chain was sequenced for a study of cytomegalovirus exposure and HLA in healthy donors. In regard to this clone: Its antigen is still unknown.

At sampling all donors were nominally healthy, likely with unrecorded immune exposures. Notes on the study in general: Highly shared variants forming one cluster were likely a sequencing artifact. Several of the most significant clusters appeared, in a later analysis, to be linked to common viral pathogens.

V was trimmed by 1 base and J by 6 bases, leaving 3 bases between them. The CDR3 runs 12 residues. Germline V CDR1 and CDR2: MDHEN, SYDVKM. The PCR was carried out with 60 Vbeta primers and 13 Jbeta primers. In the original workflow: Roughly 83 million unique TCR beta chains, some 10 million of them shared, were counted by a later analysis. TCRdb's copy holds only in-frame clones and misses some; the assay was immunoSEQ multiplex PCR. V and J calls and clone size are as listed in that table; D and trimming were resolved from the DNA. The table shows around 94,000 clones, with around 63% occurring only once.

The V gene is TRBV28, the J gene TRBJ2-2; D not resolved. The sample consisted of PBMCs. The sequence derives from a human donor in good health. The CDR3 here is CASSLSSGELFF. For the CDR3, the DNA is TGTGCCAGCAGTTTATCCTCCGGGGAGCTGTTTTTT.